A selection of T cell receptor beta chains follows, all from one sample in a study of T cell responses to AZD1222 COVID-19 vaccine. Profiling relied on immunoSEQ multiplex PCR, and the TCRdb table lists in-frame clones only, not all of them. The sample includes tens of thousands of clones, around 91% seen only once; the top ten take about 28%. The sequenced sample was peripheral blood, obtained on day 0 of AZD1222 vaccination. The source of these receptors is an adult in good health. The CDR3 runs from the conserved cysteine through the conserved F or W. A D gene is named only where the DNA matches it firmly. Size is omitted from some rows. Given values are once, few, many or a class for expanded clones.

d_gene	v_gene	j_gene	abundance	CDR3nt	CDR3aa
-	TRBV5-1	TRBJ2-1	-	TGCGCCAGCAGCCGGACCTGGGACGAGCAGTTCTTC	CASSRTWDEQFF
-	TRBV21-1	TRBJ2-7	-	TGTGCCAGCAGCAAACATCGGACTAGCGGGAGGGAGGGGGGTTACGAGCAGTACTTC	CASSKHRTSGREGGYEQYF
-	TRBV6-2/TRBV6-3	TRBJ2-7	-	TGTGCCAGCAGTTTGCACGACAGCGAGCAGTACTTC	CASSLHDSEQYF
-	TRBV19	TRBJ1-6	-	TGTGCCAGTAGTACCTCGGCCTCCTGGCGGAATTCACCCCTCCACTTT	CASSTSASWRNSPLHF
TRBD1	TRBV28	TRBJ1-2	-	TGTGCCAGCAGTTTACTGGGACAGTATGGCTACACCTTC	CASSLLGQYGYTF
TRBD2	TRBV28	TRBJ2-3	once	TGTGCCAGCAGTTTATCTGGTAGCGGGAGACCTACCGACACAGATACGCAGTATTTT	CASSLSGSGRPTDTDTQYF
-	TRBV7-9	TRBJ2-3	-	TGTGCCAGCATTCTGGGAAGCACAGATACGCAGTATTTT	CASILGSTDTQYF
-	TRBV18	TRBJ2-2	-	TGTGCCAGCTCACCACCGGGCGGGCGGTACGCCGGGGAGCTGTTTTTT	CASSPPGGRYAGELFF
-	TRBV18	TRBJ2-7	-	TGTGCCAGCTCACCAGACACCATCTCCTACGAGCAGTACTTC	CASSPDTISYEQYF
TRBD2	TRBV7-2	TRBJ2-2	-	TGTGCCAGCAGCCAGATAGGGAGGGGCGGGGAGCTGTTTTTT	CASSQIGRGGELFF
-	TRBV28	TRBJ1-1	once	TGTGCCAGCAGTTTACTCGTAGTGAACACTGAAGCTTTCTTT	CASSLLVVNTEAFF
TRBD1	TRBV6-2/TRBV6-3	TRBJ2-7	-	TGTGCCAGCAGTTACAACCGACTTACAGGGGCCACCTACGAGCAGTACTTC	CASSYNRLTGATYEQYF
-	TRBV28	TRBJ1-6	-	TGTGCCAGCAGTAGCCTGGGGGGGTCCTATAATTCACCCCTCCACTTT	CASSSLGGSYNSPLHF
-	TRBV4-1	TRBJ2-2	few	TGCGCCAGCAGCCAAGCGCTACAGGGGAACACCGGGGAGCTGTTTTTT	CASSQALQGNTGELFF
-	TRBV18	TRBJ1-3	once	TGTGCCAGCTCACCGGACGCTCTGAGAAACACCATATATTTT	CASSPDALRNTIYF
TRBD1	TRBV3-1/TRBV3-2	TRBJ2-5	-	TGTGCCAGCAGTCGACAGGGATCCCGAGAGACCCAGTACTTC	CASSRQGSRETQYF
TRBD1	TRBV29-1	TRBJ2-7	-	TGCAGCGTTGAGAAAAGTCGACAGGGTACGTACGAGCAGTACTTC	CSVEKSRQGTYEQYF
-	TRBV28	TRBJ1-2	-	TGTGCCAGCAGTTTGCCGGGAAACTATGGCTACACCTTC	CASSLPGNYGYTF
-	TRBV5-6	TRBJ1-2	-	TGTGCCAGCAGCCCGGACAGCGGGGGCTACACCTTC	CASSPDSGGYTF
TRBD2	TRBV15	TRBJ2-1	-	TGTGCCACCAGCCTCCGCACTAGCGGGATAAACAATGAGCAGTTCTTC	CATSLRTSGINNEQFF
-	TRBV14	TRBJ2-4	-	TGTGCCAGCAGCCAAATGGGGATAGCCAAAAACATTCAGTACTTC	CASSQMGIAKNIQYF
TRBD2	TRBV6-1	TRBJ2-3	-	TGTGCCAGCAGTGAAGGACTAGCGGTGAGGGATACGCAGTATTTT	CASSEGLAVRDTQYF
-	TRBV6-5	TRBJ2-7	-	TGTGCCAGCAGTTTGGACGGTGCCTACGAGCAGTACTTC	CASSLDGAYEQYF
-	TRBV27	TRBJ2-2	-	TGTGCCAGCAGTTATGGGGCCCCCCGGGAGCTGTTTTTT	CASSYGAPRELFF
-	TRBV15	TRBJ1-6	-	TGTGCCACCAGCAGAGATCGGGGGATGGGGGATTCACCCCTCCACTTT	CATSRDRGMGDSPLHF
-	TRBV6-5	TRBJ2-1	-	TGTGCCAGCAGTTCGGGGGATTGGGATGAGCAGTTCTTC	CASSSGDWDEQFF
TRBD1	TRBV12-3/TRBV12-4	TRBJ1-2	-	TGTGCCAGCAGTTTAGGAACAGGGGTTGGCTACACCTTC	CASSLGTGVGYTF
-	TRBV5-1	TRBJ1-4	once	TGCGCCAGCAGCTACGGGGAGATAACTAATGAAAAACTGTTTTTT	CASSYGEITNEKLFF
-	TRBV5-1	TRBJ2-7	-	TGCGCCAGCAGCTTGGCAGGGAGAGGTGGTCGAGAGCAGTACTTC	CASSLAGRGGREQYF
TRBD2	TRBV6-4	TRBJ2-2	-	TGTGCCAGCAGTATGGCGGGAGAGGCCGGGGAGCTGTTTTTT	CASSMAGEAGELFF
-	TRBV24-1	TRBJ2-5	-	TGTGCCACCAGTGATTCGAGGGGGGCGGAAAAGACCCAGTACTTC	CATSDSRGAEKTQYF
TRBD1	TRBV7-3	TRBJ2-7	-	TGTGCCAGCAGCCTCGGGACAGGGGTCGACGAGCAGTACTTC	CASSLGTGVDEQYF
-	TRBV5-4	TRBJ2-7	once	TGTGCCAGCAGCTTGGTCGGGGCAGGGCAGTACTTC	CASSLVGAGQYF
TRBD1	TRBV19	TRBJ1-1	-	TGTGCCAGTAGTATGATAGGGGGCGAGACTGAAGCTTTCTTT	CASSMIGGETEAFF
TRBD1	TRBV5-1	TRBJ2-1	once	TGCGCCAGCCTTCCCGGGACAGGGATGAATGAGCAGTTCTTC	CASLPGTGMNEQFF
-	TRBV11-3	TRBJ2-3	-	TGTGCCAGCAGCTTAGAGCCCGGACCGTGCGGCACAGATACGCAGTATTTT	CASSLEPGPCGTDTQYF
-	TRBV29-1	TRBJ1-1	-	TGCAGCGCTTTGACGGGGAACACTGAAGCTTTCTTT	CSALTGNTEAFF
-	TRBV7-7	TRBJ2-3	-	TGTGCTAGCAGCTTAGTAAAGGGACTCTACACAGATACGCAGTATTTT	CASSLVKGLYTDTQYF
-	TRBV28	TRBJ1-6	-	TGTGCCAGTAGCACGGGGGCGAAGGATTCACCCCTCCACTTT	CASSTGAKDSPLHF
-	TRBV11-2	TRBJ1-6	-	TGTGCCAGCAGCTTAACGGGCGCCTATAATTCACCCCTCCACTTT	CASSLTGAYNSPLHF
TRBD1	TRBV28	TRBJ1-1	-	TGTGCCAGCAGTATCCGACAGGGCCACACTGAAGCTTTCTTT	CASSIRQGHTEAFF
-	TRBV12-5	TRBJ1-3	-	TGTGCTAGTGGTTTGGGACAAGCTGATGGAAACACCATATATTTT	CASGLGQADGNTIYF
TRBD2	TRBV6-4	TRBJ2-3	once	TGTGCCAGCAGTGACCTAGCGGGAGATACGCAGTATTTT	CASSDLAGDTQYF
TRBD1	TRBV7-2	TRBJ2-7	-	TGTGCCAGCAGCTTAAGGGACAGGGGTTACTACGAGCAGTACTTC	CASSLRDRGYYEQYF
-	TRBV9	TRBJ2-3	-	TGTGCCAGCAGCTCGTGGACCTCCTCGGCCGATACGCAGTATTTT	CASSSWTSSADTQYF
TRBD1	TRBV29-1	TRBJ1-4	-	TGCAGCGTTGAAGCCGCGGGGACAGTGGGAAAACTGTTTTTT	CSVEAAGTVGKLFF
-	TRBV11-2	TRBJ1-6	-	TGTGCCAGCAGCTTCAGGGACTCCTATAATTCACCCCTCCACTTT	CASSFRDSYNSPLHF
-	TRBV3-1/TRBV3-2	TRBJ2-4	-	TGTGCCAGCAGCCCCGTCGGGAAGTCCAGGGACATTCAGTACTTC	CASSPVGKSRDIQYF
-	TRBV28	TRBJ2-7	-	TGTGCCAGCAGTGCAGACGACACGTACGAGCAGTACTTC	CASSADDTYEQYF
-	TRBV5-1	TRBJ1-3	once	TGCGCCAGCAGCTTGGACAGGTCCTCTGGAAACACCATATATTTT	CASSLDRSSGNTIYF
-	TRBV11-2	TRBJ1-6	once	TGTGCCAGCAGCTTCAGCAATTCACCCCTCCACTTT	CASSFSNSPLHF